This is a list of T cell receptor beta chains from one sample in a study of radiotherapy plus CTLA-4 blockade in lung cancer. The method was immunoSEQ multiplex PCR; TCRdb's version includes in-frame clones alone and lacks a portion of them. The data show around 100,000 clones, 70% to 85% seen once. Sequenced material: peripheral blood, taken from a patient treated with radiotherapy plus ipilimumab. The source of these receptors is a human donor with non-small cell lung cancer that progressed on radiotherapy plus ipilimumab. Some clones in this sample may be carry-over from other donors' samples. The CDR3 runs from the conserved cysteine through the conserved F or W. Fields, in order: D gene, J gene, V gene, clone size, CDR3 DNA, CDR3 protein. A D gene is named only where the DNA matches it firmly. Size tells how often a clone was seen (once, few, many) or the class of an expanded clone, and some rows leave it out.

NA,TRBJ1-5,TRBV5-3,NA,TGTGCCAGAAGCCAACAGGCCCGGCCCCAGCATTTT,CARSQQARPQHF
NA,TRBJ1-6,TRBV28,NA,TGTGCCAGCAGTTTAACCGGATGGTCCTATAATTCACCCCTCCACTTT,CASSLTGWSYNSPLHF
NA,TRBJ1-4,TRBV5-1,once,TGCGCCAGCAGCTTGGGGGACGTCTCGGCCGATGAAAAACTGTTTTTT,CASSLGDVSADEKLFF
NA,TRBJ2-5,TRBV27,NA,TGTGCCAGCAGTTTATCCCCGACCCCCGTTGGGGCCCAGTACTTC,CASSLSPTPVGAQYF
TRBD2,TRBJ2-7,TRBV2,NA,TGTGCCAGCAGTGAAGAAGCGGGGACCTACTACGAGCAGTACTTC,CASSEEAGTYYEQYF
TRBD1,TRBJ2-7,TRBV6-5,NA,TGTGCCAGCAGTCCGGGGACAGGAGCCCCCTACGAGCAGTACTTC,CASSPGTGAPYEQYF
TRBD2,TRBJ2-7,TRBV2,NA,TGTGCCAGCAGCGGGGGGGCAGTATACGAGCAGTACTTC,CASSGGAVYEQYF
NA,TRBJ2-7,TRBV30,NA,TGTGCCTGGAGTGTAACCCCATCGTTCGGGCAGGGACCTACCTCCTACGAGCAGTACTTC,CAWSVTPSFGQGPTSYEQYF
NA,TRBJ1-5,TRBV28,NA,TGTGCCAGCAGTTTCCTCTTCGGACAGAGATATGACAATCAGCCCCAGCATTTT,CASSFLFGQRYDNQPQHF
NA,TRBJ2-2,TRBV6-5,once,TGTGCCACACGATCCGGGCCCCATCAAGGGGAGCTGTTTTTT,CATRSGPHQGELFF
NA,TRBJ1-5,TRBV6-1,NA,TGTGCCAGCAGGAGAGGGAAGCAGCCCCAGCATTTT,CASRRGKQPQHF
NA,TRBJ1-1,TRBV19,NA,TGTGCCAGTATAAGCTGGGCAGACACTGAAGCTTTCTTT,CASISWADTEAFF
NA,TRBJ1-5,TRBV19,NA,TGTGCCAGTAGTACAGCCCCGAATCAGCCCCAGCATTTT,CASSTAPNQPQHF
NA,TRBJ1-1,TRBV19,NA,TGTGCCAGTAGTATAGGAGGGACCGCATCTGAAGCTTTCTTT,CASSIGGTASEAFF
NA,TRBJ2-5,TRBV2,NA,TGTGCCAGCAGTGGGGCTAGGGGTCAGGAGACCCAGTACTTC,CASSGARGQETQYF
TRBD1,TRBJ1-2,TRBV27,NA,TGTGCCAGCAGTTTAAAGGGACAGGTCGGGAACTATGGCTACACCTTC,CASSLKGQVGNYGYTF
TRBD1,TRBJ2-7,TRBV7-6,NA,TGTGCCAGCAGCCGAGGACAGGCTGGATCGTACGAGCAGTACTTC,CASSRGQAGSYEQYF
NA,TRBJ2-3,TRBV6-5,NA,TGTGCCAGCAGTTACTCGGTCTGGACGGGCCAAGATACGCAGTATTTT,CASSYSVWTGQDTQYF
TRBD1,TRBJ2-5,TRBV9,few,TGTGCCAGCAGCGCGCCCGGGACAGGGACGCGGGAGACCCAGTACTTC,CASSAPGTGTRETQYF
NA,TRBJ1-1,TRBV7-7,NA,TGTGCTAGCAGCTTATCCATGAACACTGAAGCTTTCTTT,CASSLSMNTEAFF
NA,TRBJ2-3,TRBV5-5,few,TGTGCCAGCAGCTTCCAGCGGTCCGAAGATACGCAGTATTTT,CASSFQRSEDTQYF
TRBD1,TRBJ2-7,TRBV5-1,once,TGCGCCAGCAGCACACGGACAGGGAATTCGAGGGAGCAGTACTTC,CASSTRTGNSREQYF
NA,TRBJ2-7,TRBV7-9,NA,TGTGCCAGCAGCTTACGGGGGCTATTAAACGAGCAGTACTTC,CASSLRGLLNEQYF
NA,TRBJ1-1,TRBV19,NA,TGTGCCAGTAGTATGGGGAGGGTCCGGTACACTGAAGCTTTCTTT,CASSMGRVRYTEAFF
NA,TRBJ2-7,TRBV7-2,NA,TGTGCCAGCAGCTTAGCGCGCCACTACGAGCAGTACTTC,CASSLARHYEQYF
TRBD1,TRBJ2-1,TRBV7-2,NA,TGTGCCAGCAGCCAGTACAGGGGGACATACAATGAGCAGTTCTTC,CASSQYRGTYNEQFF
NA,TRBJ1-3,TRBV27,once,TGTGCCAGCAGTGATCGGACACCTGGAAACACCATATATTTT,CASSDRTPGNTIYF
NA,TRBJ1-1,TRBV6-1,few,TGTGCCAGCAGCCGCCACCCCGCGGGTGAAGCTTTCTTT,CASSRHPAGEAFF
TRBD1,TRBJ1-6,TRBV14,NA,TGTGCCAGCAGCCAAAACCGGGACAGATATTCACCCCTCCACTTT,CASSQNRDRYSPLHF
NA,TRBJ1-4,TRBV6-5,medium-sized,TGTGCCAGCAGTTACTTCGGCCCCGGTACGGGGGAAAAACTGTTTTTT,CASSYFGPGTGEKLFF
NA,TRBJ1-2,TRBV6-6,NA,TGTGCCAGCAGTTCCCAACAAGACGGAGGCTATGGCTACACCTTC,CASSSQQDGGYGYTF
NA,TRBJ1-1,TRBV9,NA,TGTGCCAGCAGCGTATTTCAGGAAGGTGAAGCTTTCTTT,CASSVFQEGEAFF